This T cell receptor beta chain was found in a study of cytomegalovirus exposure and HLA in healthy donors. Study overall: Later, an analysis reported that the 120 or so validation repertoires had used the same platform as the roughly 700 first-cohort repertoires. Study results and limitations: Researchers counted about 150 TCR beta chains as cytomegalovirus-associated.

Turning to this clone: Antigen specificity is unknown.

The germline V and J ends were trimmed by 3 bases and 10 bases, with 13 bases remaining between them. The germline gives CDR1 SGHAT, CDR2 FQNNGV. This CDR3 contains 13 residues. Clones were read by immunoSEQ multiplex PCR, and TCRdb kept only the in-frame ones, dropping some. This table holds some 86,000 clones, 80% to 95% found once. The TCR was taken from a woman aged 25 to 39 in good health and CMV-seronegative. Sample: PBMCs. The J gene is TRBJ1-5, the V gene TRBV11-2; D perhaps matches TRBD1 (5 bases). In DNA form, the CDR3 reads TGTGCCAGCAGCTTGGGGCGCGGGGGTCCCCAGCATTTT. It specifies CASSLGRGGPQHF.